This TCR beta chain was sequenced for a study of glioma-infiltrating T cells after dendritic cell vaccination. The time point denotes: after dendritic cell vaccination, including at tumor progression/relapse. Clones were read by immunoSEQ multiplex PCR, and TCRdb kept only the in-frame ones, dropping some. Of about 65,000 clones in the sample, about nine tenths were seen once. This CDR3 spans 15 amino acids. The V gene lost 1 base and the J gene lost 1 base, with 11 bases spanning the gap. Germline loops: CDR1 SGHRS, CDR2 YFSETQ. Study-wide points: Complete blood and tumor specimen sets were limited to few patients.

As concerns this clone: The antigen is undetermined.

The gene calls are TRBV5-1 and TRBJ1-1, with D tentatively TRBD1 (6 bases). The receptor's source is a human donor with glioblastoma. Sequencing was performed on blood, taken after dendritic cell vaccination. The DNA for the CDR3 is TGCGCCAGCAGCTTGTCATTGGACAGGAACACTGAAGCTTTCTTT. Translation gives CASSLSLDRNTEAFF. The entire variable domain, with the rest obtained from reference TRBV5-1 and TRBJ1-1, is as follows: KAGVTQTPRYLIKTRGQQVTLSCSPISGHRSVSWYQQTPGQGLQFLFEYFSETQRNKGNFPGRFSGRQFSNSRSEMNVSTLELGDSALYLCASSLSLDRNTEAFFGQGTRLTVV.